Listed below are T cell receptor beta chains from one sample, sequenced in a study of cytomegalovirus exposure and HLA in healthy donors. Assay: immunoSEQ multiplex PCR; the TCRdb copy retains only in-frame clones and omits some. The table shows approximately 130,000 clones, with over 75% occurring only once. The specimen was PBMCs. Source of these receptors: a man aged 50-59 years in good health and CMV-seronegative. Each CDR3 is given with its conserved first and last residue. The D gene is left open where the match is weak. Clone size is given for some rows only: seen once, a few or many times, or a class if the clone is expanded.

V gene	D gene	J gene	clone size	CDR3 DNA	CDR3 protein
TRBV30	-	TRBJ2-5	once	TGTGCCTGCTTTATTCCCTCCAGACAAGAGACCCAGTACTTC	CACFIPSRQETQYF
TRBV29-1	-	TRBJ1-2	-	TGCAGCGTTGAATCCGGCAGGGCTCTAAATGGCTACACCTTC	CSVESGRALNGYTF
TRBV5-1	-	TRBJ2-7	-	TGCGCCAGCAGCTTGGAAAGGGGGGGATCCTACGAGCAGTACTTC	CASSLERGGSYEQYF
TRBV5-4	-	TRBJ2-1	few	TGTGCCAGCAGTAAGAGCTCCCCTTCCAATGAGCAGTTCTTC	CASSKSSPSNEQFF
TRBV2	-	TRBJ1-5	-	TGTGCCAGCGGGAGCCCTGACCAGACTCAGCCCCAGCATTTT	CASGSPDQTQPQHF
TRBV6-5	TRBD2	TRBJ2-7	-	TGTGCCAGCAGTTACGATCCGGGGGGCGAGCAGTACTTC	CASSYDPGGEQYF
TRBV7-6	TRBD1	TRBJ1-2	-	TGTGCCAGCAGCTTAGCCGCCGGACAGGGAGGCTATGGCTACACCTTC	CASSLAAGQGGYGYTF
TRBV18	-	TRBJ2-3	-	TGTGCCAGCTTCGGGACGGAGGGAGATACGCAGTATTTT	CASFGTEGDTQYF
TRBV6-5	TRBD1	TRBJ2-1	-	TGTGCCAGCAGTTGGTACAGGGGGCACGAAGAGCAGTTCTTC	CASSWYRGHEEQFF
TRBV5-1	TRBD2	TRBJ2-7	-	TGCGCCAGCAGCCCGCTATCTCCGACTAGCGGGAGGTACGAGCAGTACTTC	CASSPLSPTSGRYEQYF
TRBV19	TRBD2	TRBJ2-1	-	TGTGCCAGTAGTATTTTGGCGGGAGGGGCCAATGAGCAGTTCTTC	CASSILAGGANEQFF
TRBV9	-	TRBJ2-3	-	TGTGCCAGCAGCGTCACAGGGAACACAGATACGCAGTATTTT	CASSVTGNTDTQYF
TRBV2	TRBD1	TRBJ1-3	few	TGTGCCAGCCGGGGACAGGGGGGAAACACCATATATTTT	CASRGQGGNTIYF
TRBV28	-	TRBJ1-5	-	TGTGCCAGCAGTTCTCCCTCGGGGGGAGCGAGCAATCAGCCCCAGCATTTT	CASSSPSGGASNQPQHF
TRBV6-5	TRBD1	TRBJ1-2	-	TGTGCCAGCAGTCCGGACAGGATAATCAGCCACTACACCTTC	CASSPDRIISHYTF
TRBV6-5	-	TRBJ2-5	-	TGTGCCAGCAGCCCCGCGGGGCCTGTGGAGACCCAGTACTTC	CASSPAGPVETQYF
TRBV7-9	TRBD1	TRBJ1-4	-	TGTGCCAGCAGCTACCCGGGACAGGGGATGGAAAAACTGTTTTTT	CASSYPGQGMEKLFF
TRBV19	-	TRBJ2-1	-	TGTGCCAGTAGTACGGAGGGCCTAAGCTCCTACAATGAGCAGTTCTTC	CASSTEGLSSYNEQFF
TRBV19	-	TRBJ1-4	few	TGTGCCAGTAGTATCCAGGGTGCGACTAATGAAAAACTGTTTTTT	CASSIQGATNEKLFF
TRBV4-1	TRBD2	TRBJ2-1	-	TGCGCCAGCAGCCAAGGACTAGCGGGAAGGAATGAGCAGTTCTTC	CASSQGLAGRNEQFF
TRBV4-1	-	TRBJ2-7	-	TGCGCCAGCAGCGGAGATCTCCGACTAAACGAGCAGTACTTC	CASSGDLRLNEQYF
TRBV18	-	TRBJ2-5	-	TGTGCCAGCTCACCTTCGGGGGAAAAGACCCAGTACTTC	CASSPSGEKTQYF
TRBV7-2	-	TRBJ2-5	-	TGTGCCAGCCGTTCCTCATTCCTAGGAGAGACCCAGTACTTC	CASRSSFLGETQYF
TRBV4-1	-	TRBJ2-2	-	TGCGCCAGCAGCCAAGGGACCGGGACAAACACCGGGGAGCTGTTTTTT	CASSQGTGTNTGELFF